This TCR beta chain was documented in a study of control samples from healthy donors and cancer patients (dated by TCRdb to 2020 to 2022). A remark on this clone: No cognate antigen has been identified for it. No qualities accompany the bases; no much larger clone lies one base away.

The germline V gene specifies ENHRY as CDR1 and SYGVKD as CDR2. The CDR3 starts with the cysteine, ends with the phenylalanine, and has 17 residues. CDR3 DNA is the only sequence kept; it has 51 bases, read in frame from the first base. Deletion took 0 bases off V and 0 bases off J, with a span of 14 bases between the germline ends. The library was produced with the immunoSEQ multiplex PCR assay. The source is immuneACCESS, and TCRdb retained only in-frame sequences with V and J called. Part of the clones is not carried over; for the studies checked, unresolved V genes explain less than half of this, and the remainder is unexplained. This sample gives 250,000 to 300,000 clones in total; roughly four fifths of them show up just once. Together, the top ten hold approximately 12% of the sample.

The chain is assembled from TRBV10-3 and TRBJ1-2; no confident D gene assignment can be made. Sequenced: PBMCs. This receptor was taken from a woman aged 60-75 years with lung cancer. The nucleotide sequence is given as TGTGCCATCAGTGAGTCGATCCAGGTCGGTGCTAACTATGGCTACACCTTC. It translates to CAISESIQVGANYGYTF.